The following is a T cell receptor beta chain sequence with its context. The DNA ends 3 residues before the CDR3 does, and the rest of the CDR3 is filled in from the germline J gene. Here immunoSEQ multiplex PCR was the method, and the copy in TCRdb shows in-frame clones only, minus some. The sample data list 30,000 or so clones. CDR1 and CDR2 from the germline V gene are LNHDA and SQIVND (reference sequence). The CDR3 contains 12 residues. V lost 2 bases, J lost 3 bases, and 2 bases lay in between. CD4+CD25+CD127- Tregs, CD4+CD25- non-Tregs, CD4 and CD8 cells were sorted. This sample was taken from a study of Tregs in tolerant kidney transplant recipients.

This rearrangement joins TRBV19 to TRBJ1-3; D unresolved. This receptor was identified in a human donor who received a combined kidney and bone marrow transplant. Here the sequenced sample was CD8+ T cells from blood, taken before the transplant. The CDR3 reads CASSIYGNTIYF. Incomplete CDR3 DNA: TGTGCCAGTAGTATATATGGAAACACC.